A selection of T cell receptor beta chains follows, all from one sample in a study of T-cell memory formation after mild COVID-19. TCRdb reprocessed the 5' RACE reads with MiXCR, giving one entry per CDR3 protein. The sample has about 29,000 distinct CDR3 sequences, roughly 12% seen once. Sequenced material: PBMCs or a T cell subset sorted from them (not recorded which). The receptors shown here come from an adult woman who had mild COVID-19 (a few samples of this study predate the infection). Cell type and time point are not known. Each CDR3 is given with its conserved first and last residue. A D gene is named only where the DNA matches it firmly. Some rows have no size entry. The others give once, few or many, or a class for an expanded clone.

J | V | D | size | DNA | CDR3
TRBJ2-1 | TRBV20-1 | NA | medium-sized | TGCAGTGCGGGTGGACTATCCTACAATGAGCAGTTCTTC | CSAGGLSYNEQFF
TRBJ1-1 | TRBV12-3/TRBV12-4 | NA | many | TGTGCCAGCAGTTGGACGGTGAACACTGAAGCTTTCTTT | CASSWTVNTEAFF
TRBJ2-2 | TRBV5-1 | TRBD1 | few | TGCGCCAGCAGCTTAGGACAGGTTCATGATGAGCTGTTTTTT | CASSLGQVHDELFF
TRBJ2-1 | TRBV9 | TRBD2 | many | TGTGCCAGCAGCGTGGGCGGGAGTAACTATGAGCAGTTCTTC | CASSVGGSNYEQFF
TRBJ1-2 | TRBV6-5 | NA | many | TGTGCCAGCAGTAAACGGGACGGCTATGGCTACACCTTC | CASSKRDGYGYTF
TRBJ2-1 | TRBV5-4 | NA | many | TGTGCCAGCAGCCCCCGTGGGGGCTGGAGCAATGAGCAGTTCTTC | CASSPRGGWSNEQFF
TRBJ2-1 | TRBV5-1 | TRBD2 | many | TGCGCCAGCAGCTTGGGTAGCGGGGGCAGGAACGACTACAATGAGCAGTTCTTC | CASSLGSGGRNDYNEQFF
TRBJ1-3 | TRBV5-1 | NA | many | TGCGCCAGCACCGTCGACGGAAGCTCTGGAAACACCATATATTTT | CASTVDGSSGNTIYF
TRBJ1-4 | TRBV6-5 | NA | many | TGTGCCAGCGGGCATAGATGGGGTAATGAAAAACTGTTTTTT | CASGHRWGNEKLFF
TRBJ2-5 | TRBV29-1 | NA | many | TGCAGCGTGCTACAGGGAGGGGAGACCCAGTACTTC | CSVLQGGETQYF
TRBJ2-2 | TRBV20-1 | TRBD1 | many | TGCAGTGCTCAACCGGGACAGGGAACCGGGGAGCTGTTTTTT | CSAQPGQGTGELFF
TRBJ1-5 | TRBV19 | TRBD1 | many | TGTGCCAGTAGTATAGACAGGGGGCTAGGGCCCCAGCATTTT | CASSIDRGLGPQHF
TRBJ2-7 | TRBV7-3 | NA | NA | TGTGCCAGCAGCCCTTCTAGCTCCTACGAGCAGTACTTC | CASSPSSSYEQYF
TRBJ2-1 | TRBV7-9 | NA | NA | TGTGCCAGCAGCTCAACAGGGGGGGCCTACAATGAGCAGTTCTTC | CASSSTGGAYNEQFF
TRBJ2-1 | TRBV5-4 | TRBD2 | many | TGTGCCAGCAGCCCCGGTGGAGCGGGAGACTACAATGAGCAGTTCTTC | CASSPGGAGDYNEQFF
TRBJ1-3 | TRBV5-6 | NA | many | TGTGCCAGCAGCTCCGTCGGGGCTACCTATAGGTCTGGAAACACCATATATTTT | CASSSVGATYRSGNTIYF
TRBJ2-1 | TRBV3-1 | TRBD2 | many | TGTGCCAGCAGCCAAGAGGGACTAGCGGGTTGGTGGGATGAGCAGTTCTTC | CASSQEGLAGWWDEQFF
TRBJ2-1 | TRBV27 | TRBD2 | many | TGTGCCAGCAGTTCCGGGACTAGCGGGATCCATGAGCAGTTCTTC | CASSSGTSGIHEQFF
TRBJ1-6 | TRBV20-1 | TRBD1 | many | TGCAGTGCTTGGGACAGTCGGAGTTCACCCCTCCACTTT | CSAWDSRSSPLHF
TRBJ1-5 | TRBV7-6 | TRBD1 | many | TGTGCCAGCAGCCGGGACAGGGGTCATCAGCCCCAGCATTTT | CASSRDRGHQPQHF
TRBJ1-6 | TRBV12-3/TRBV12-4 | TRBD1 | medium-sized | TGTGCCAGCAGCCGCCCGGGACAGGGTAATTCACCCCTCCACTTT | CASSRPGQGNSPLHF
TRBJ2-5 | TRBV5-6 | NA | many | TGTGCCAGCAGCCGTGGACTCATACAAGAGACCCAGTACTTC | CASSRGLIQETQYF
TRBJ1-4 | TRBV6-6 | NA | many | TGTGCCAGCAGTTACGATTGGGGGAAACTGTTTTTT | CASSYDWGKLFF
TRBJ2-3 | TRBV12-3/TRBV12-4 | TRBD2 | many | TGTGCCAGCAGCCCTTTTAGCGGGGGGACCAGCACAGATACGCAGTATTTT | CASSPFSGGTSTDTQYF
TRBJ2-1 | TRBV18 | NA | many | TGTGCCAGCTCCCGAGGAAGCGATAGCTCCTACAATGAGCAGTTCTTC | CASSRGSDSSYNEQFF
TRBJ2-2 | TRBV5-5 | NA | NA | TGTGCCAGCAGCTTGGCTTGGGGATCCACCGGGGAGCTGTTTTTT | CASSLAWGSTGELFF
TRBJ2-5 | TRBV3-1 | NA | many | TGTGCCAGCAGCCAAGGGACTGGGGACCAAGAGACCCAGTACTTC | CASSQGTGDQETQYF
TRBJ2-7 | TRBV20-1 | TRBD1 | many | TGCAGTGCCCTCGGGACAGGGATCGAGCAGTACTTC | CSALGTGIEQYF
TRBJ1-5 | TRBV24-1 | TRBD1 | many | TGTGCCACCAGTGCTTCCGGGACAGGCAATCAGCCCCAGCATTTT | CATSASGTGNQPQHF
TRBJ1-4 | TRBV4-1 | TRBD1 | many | TGCGCCAGCAGCCAAGGGGACAGGGATGAAAAACTGTTTTTT | CASSQGDRDEKLFF
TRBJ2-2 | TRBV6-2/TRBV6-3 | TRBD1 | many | TGTGCCAACGGACAGGGCGACACCGGGGAGCTGTTTTTT | CANGQGDTGELFF
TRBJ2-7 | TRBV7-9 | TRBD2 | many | TGTGCCAGCAGGAAAGCGGGAGGGCCCCCGGACGAGCAGTACTTC | CASRKAGGPPDEQYF
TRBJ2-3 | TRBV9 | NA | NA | TGTGCCAGCAGTCTTGGGTCAGGGATCTCAGATACGCAGTATTTT | CASSLGSGISDTQYF
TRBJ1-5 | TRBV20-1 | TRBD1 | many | TGCAGTGCTCAGGGGGGACAGGACTCCCAGCCCCAGCATTTT | CSAQGGQDSQPQHF
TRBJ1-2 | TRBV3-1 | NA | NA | TGTGCCAGCAGCCAAGCTACGGTAACCTATGGCTACACCTTC | CASSQATVTYGYTF
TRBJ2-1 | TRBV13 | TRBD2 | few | TGTGCCAGCTTGGCCCGCAGGAGCGGGGGATATGAGCAGTTCTTC | CASLARRSGGYEQFF
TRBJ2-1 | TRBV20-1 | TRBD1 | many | TGCAGTGCTAGACCATCGGACAGGGGAATTGGAAATGAGCAGTTCTTC | CSARPSDRGIGNEQFF
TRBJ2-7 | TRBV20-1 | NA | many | TGCAGTGCTAGGCCCCCAGGGGCGGGGGACTCCTACGAGCAGTACTTC | CSARPPGAGDSYEQYF
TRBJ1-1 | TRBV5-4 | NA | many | TGTGCCAGCAGCTTGGCTCTCCAGGGATTCACTGAAGCTTTCTTT | CASSLALQGFTEAFF
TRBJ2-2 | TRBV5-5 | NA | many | TGTGCCAGCAGCTTGGGGTCGACAATGAGGACCGGGGAGCTGTTTTTT | CASSLGSTMRTGELFF
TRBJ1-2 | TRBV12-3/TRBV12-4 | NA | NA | TGTGCCAGCAGCCCAGGGACGGATTATGGCTACACCTTC | CASSPGTDYGYTF
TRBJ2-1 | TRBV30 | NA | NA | TGTGCCTGGGTGTGGGGGACCTTCTACAATGAGCAGTTCTTC | CAWVWGTFYNEQFF
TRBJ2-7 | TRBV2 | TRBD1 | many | TGTGCCAGCAGCCACGGGACAGGGGCCTACGAGCAGTACTTC | CASSHGTGAYEQYF
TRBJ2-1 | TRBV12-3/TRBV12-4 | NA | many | TGTGCCAGCATAGACTATAACAATGAGCAGTTCTTC | CASIDYNNEQFF
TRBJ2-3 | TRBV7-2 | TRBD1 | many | TGTGCCAGCAGCCGAAAAAACAGGGGGAGCGCAGATACGCAGTATTTT | CASSRKNRGSADTQYF
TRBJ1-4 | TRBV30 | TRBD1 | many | TGTGCCTGGTCCGGGACAGGTTATGAAAAACTGTTTTTT | CAWSGTGYEKLFF
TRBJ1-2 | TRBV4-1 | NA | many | TGCGCCAGCAGCCCGGGGCCGGCGACTGGGAGCTACACCTTC | CASSPGPATGSYTF
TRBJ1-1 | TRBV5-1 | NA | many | TGCGCCAGCAGCTTCGACAGACCTAACACTGAAGCTTTCTTT | CASSFDRPNTEAFF
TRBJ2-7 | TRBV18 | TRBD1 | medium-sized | TGTGCCAGCTCACAGGGGACAGGGAGGAGCTCCTACGAGCAGTACTTC | CASSQGTGRSSYEQYF
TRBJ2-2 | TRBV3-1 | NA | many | TGTGCCAGCAGCCGGACCACCGGGGAGCTGTTTTTT | CASSRTTGELFF
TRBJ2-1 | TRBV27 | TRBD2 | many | TGTGCCAGCAGTTTAAGTCCTCTTCTAGCGGGAGGATCCTACAATGAGCAGTTCTTC | CASSLSPLLAGGSYNEQFF
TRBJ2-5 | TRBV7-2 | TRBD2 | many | TGTGCCAGCAGCTTTATCCGGACTAGCGGGACGGAGACCCAGTACTTC | CASSFIRTSGTETQYF
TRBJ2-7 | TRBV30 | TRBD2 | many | TGTGCCTGGAGTCCTCGTTTCTCCAGCGGGAGAATGTACGAGCAGTACTTC | CAWSPRFSSGRMYEQYF
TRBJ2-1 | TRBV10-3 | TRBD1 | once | TGTGCCATCTCTATGCGACAGGGAGACAATGAGCAGTTCTTC | CAISMRQGDNEQFF
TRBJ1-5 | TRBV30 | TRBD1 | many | TGTGCCTGGACGGGACAGGGGAAAAGTCAGCCCCAGCATTTT | CAWTGQGKSQPQHF
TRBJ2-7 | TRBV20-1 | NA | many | TGCAGTGCTAGAAGTCAAGAGGGGGGCTACGAGCAGTACTTC | CSARSQEGGYEQYF